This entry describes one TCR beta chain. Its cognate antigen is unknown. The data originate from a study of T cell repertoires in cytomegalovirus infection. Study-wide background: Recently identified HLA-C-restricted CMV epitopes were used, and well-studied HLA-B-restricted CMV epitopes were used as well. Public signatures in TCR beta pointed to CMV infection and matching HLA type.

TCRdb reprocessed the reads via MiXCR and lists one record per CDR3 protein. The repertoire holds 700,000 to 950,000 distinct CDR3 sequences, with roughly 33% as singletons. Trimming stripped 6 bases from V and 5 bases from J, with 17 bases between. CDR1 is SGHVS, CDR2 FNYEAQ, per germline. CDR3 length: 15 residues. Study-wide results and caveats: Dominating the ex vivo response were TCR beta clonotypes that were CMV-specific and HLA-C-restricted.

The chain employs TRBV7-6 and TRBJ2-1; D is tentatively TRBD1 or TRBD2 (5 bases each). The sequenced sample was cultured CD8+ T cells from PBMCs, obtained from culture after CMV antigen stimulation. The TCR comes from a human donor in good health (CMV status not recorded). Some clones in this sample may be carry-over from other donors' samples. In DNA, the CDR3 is TGTGCCAGCAGTCCAGACAGAGGGTCCAACAATGAGCAGTTCTTC. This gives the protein CASSPDRGSNNEQFF.